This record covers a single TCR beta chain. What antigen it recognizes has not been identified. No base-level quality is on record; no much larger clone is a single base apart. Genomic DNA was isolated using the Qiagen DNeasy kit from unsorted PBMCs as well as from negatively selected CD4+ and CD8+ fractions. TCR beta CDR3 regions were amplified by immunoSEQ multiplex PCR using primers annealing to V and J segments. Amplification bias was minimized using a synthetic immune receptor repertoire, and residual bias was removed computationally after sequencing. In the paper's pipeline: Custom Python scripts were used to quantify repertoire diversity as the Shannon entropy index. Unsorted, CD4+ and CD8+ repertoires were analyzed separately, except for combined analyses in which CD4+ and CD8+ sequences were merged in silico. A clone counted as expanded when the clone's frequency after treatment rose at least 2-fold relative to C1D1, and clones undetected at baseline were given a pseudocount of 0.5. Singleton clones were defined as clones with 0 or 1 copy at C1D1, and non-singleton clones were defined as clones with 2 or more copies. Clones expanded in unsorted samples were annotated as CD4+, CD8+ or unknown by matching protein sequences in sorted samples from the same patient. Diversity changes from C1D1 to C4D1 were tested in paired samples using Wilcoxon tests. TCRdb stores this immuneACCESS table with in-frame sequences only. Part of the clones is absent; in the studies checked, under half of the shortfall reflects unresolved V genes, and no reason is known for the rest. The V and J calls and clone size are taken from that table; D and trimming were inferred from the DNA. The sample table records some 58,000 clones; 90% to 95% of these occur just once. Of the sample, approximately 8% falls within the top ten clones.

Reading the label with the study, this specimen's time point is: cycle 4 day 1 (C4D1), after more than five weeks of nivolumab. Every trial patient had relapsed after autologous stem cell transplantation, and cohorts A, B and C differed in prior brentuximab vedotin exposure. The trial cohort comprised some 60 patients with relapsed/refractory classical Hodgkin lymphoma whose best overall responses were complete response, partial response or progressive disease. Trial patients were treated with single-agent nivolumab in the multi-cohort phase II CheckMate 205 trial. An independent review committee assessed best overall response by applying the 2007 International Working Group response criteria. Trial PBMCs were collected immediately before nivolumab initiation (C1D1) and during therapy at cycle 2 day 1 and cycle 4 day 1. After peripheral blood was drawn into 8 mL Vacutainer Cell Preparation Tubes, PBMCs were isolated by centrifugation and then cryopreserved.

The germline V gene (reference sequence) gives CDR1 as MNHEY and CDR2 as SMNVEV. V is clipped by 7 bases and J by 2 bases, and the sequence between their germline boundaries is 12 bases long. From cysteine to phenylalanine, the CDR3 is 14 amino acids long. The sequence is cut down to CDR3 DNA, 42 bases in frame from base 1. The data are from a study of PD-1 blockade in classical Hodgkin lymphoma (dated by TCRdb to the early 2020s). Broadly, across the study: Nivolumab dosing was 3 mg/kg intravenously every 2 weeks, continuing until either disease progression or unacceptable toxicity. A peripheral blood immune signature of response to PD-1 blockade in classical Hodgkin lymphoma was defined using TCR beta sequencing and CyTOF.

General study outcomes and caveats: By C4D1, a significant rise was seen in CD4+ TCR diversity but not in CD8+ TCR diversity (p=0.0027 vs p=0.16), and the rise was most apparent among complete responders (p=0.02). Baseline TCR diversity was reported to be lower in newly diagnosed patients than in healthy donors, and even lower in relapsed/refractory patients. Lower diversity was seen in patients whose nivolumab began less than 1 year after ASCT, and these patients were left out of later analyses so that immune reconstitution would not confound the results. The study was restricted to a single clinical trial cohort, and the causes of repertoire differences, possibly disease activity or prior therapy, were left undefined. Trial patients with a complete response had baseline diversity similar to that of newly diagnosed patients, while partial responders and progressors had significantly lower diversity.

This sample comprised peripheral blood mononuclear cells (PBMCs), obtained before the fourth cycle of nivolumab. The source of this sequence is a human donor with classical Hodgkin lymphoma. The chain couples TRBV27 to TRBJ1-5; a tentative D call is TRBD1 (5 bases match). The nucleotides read TGTGCCAGCACTTCCGTGGGGGGCAATCAGCCCCAGCATTTT. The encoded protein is CASTSVGGNQPQHF.